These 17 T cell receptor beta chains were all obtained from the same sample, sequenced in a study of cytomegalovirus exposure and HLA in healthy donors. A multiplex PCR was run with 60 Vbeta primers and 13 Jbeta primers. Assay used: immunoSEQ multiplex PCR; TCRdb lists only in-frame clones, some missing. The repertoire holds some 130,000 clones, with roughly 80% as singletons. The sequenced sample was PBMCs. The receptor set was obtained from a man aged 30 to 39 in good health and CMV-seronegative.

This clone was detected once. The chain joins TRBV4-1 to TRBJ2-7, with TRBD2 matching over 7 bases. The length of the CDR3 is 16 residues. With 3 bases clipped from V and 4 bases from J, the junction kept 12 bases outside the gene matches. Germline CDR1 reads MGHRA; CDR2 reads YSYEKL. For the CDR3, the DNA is TGCGCCAGCAGCCATGCCCCCCGGCGGGAGTTATACGAGCAGTACTTC. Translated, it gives CASSHAPRRELYEQYF.

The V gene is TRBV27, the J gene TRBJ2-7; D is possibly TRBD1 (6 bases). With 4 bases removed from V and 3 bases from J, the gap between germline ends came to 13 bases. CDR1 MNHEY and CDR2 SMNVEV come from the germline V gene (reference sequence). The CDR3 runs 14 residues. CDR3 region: CASSSIQGNYEQYF. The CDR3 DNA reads TGTGCCAGCAGTTCTATACAGGGAAACTACGAGCAGTACTTC.

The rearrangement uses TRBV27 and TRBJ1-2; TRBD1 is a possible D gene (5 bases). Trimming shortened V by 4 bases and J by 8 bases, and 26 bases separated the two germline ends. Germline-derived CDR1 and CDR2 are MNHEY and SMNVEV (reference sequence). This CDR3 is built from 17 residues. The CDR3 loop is CASSSGAGTVPIDGYTF. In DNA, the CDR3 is TGTGCCAGCAGTTCCGGCGCGGGGACGGTTCCGATCGACGGCTACACCTTC.

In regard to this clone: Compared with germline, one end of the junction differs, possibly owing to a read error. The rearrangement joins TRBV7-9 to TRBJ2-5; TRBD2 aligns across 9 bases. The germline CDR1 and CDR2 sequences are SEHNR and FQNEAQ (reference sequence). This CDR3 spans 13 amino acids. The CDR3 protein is CSSKREVGETQYF. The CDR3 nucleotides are TGTTCCAGTAAGCGGGAGGTGGGGGAGACCCAGTACTTC. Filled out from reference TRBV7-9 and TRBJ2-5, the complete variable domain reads DTGVSQNPRHKITKRGQNVTFRCDPISEHNRLYWYRQTLGQGPEFLTYFQNEAQLEKSRLLSDRFSAERPKGSFSTLEIQRTEQGDSAMYLCSSKREVGETQYFGPGTRLLVL.

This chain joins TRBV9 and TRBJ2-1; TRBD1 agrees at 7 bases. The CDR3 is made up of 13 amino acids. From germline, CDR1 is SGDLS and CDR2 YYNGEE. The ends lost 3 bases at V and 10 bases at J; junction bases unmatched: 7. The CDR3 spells CASSGQGLVEQFF. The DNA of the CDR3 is TGTGCCAGCAGCGGACAGGGATTGGTGGAGCAGTTCTTC.

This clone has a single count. In nucleotides, the CDR3 is TGTGCCAGCACCACGGCCCCCAGGGGGGATGGCTACACCTTC. This translates into CASTTAPRGDGYTF. This chain uses TRBV6-6 with TRBJ1-2; the match to TRBD1 covers 7 bases. Losses at the gene ends were 7 bases for V and 6 bases for J; bases not matched to a gene: 11. The CDR3 is made up of 14 amino acids. Germline V CDR1 and CDR2: MNHNY, SVGAGI (reference sequence).

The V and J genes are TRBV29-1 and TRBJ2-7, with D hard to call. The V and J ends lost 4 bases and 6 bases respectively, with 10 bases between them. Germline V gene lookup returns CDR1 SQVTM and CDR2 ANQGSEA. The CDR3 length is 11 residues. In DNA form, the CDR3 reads TGCAGCGTTGGACAAGACGGCGAGCAGTACTTC. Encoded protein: CSVGQDGEQYF.

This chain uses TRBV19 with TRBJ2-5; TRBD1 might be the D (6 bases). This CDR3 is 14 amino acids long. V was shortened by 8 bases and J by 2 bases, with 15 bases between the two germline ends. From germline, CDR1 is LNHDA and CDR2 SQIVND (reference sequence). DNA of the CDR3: TGTGCCAGTTCCCCAAGAAGGGGGCAAGAGACCCAGTACTTC. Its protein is CASSPRRGQETQYF. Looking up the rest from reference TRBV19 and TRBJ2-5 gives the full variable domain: DGGITQSPKYLFRKEGQNVTLSCEQNLNHDAMYWYRQDPGQGLRLIYYSQIVNDFQKGDIAEGYSVSREKKESFPLTVTSAQKNPTAFYLCASSPRRGQETQYFGPGTRLLVL.

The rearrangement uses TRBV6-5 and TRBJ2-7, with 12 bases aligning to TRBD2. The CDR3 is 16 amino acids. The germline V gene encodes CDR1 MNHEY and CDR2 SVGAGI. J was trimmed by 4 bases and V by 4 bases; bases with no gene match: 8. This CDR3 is CASSFASTSGSYEQYF. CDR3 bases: TGTGCCAGCAGTTTCGCCTCGACTAGCGGGAGTTACGAGCAGTACTTC.

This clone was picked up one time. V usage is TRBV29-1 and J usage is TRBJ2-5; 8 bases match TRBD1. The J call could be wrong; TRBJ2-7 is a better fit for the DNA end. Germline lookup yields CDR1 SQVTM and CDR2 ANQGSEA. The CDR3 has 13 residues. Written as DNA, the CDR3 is TGCAGCGCCCAGGACAGGGCGGGCGACGAGCAGTACTTC. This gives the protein CSAQDRAGDEQYF.

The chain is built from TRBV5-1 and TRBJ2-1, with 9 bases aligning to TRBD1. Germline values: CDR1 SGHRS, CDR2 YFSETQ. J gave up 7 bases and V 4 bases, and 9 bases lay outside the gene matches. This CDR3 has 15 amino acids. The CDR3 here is CASSKAGQGENEQFF. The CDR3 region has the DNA TGCGCCAGCAGCAAAGCGGGACAGGGAGAAAATGAGCAGTTCTTC. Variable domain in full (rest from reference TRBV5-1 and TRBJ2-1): KAGVTQTPRYLIKTRGQQVTLSCSPISGHRSVSWYQQTPGQGLQFLFEYFSETQRNKGNFPGRFSGRQFSNSRSEMNVSTLELGDSALYLCASSKAGQGENEQFFGPGTRLTVL.

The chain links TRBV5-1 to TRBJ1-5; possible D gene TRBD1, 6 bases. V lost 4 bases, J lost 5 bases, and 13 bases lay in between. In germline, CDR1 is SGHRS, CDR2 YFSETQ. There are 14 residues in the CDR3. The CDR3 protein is CASSITGMDQPQHF. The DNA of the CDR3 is TGCGCCAGCAGCATTACAGGGATGGATCAGCCCCAGCATTTT. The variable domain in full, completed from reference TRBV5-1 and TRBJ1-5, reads KAGVTQTPRYLIKTRGQQVTLSCSPISGHRSVSWYQQTPGQGLQFLFEYFSETQRNKGNFPGRFSGRQFSNSRSEMNVSTLELGDSALYLCASSITGMDQPQHFGDGTRLSIL.

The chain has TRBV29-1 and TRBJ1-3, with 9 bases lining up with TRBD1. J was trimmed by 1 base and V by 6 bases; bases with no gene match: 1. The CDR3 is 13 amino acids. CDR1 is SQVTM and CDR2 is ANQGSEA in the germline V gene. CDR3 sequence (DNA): TGCAGCGTACAGGGGGCATCTGGAAACACCATATATTTT. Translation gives CSVQGASGNTIYF.

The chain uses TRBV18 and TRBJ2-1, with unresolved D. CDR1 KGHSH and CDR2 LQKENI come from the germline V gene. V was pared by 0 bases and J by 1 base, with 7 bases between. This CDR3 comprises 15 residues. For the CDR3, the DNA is TGTGCCAGCTCACCACCGGTCCTATCCTACAATGAGCAGTTCTTC. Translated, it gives CASSPPVLSYNEQFF.

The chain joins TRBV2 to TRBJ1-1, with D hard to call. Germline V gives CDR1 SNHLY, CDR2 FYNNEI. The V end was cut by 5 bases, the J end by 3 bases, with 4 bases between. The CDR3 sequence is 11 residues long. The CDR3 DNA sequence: TGTGCCAGCAGTTTCGACACTGAAGCTTTCTTT. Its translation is CASSFDTEAFF.

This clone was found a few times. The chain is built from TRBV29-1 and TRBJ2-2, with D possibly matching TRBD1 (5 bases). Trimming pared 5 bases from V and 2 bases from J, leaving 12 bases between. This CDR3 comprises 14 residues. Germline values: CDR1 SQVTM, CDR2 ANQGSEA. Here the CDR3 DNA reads TGCAGCGTTTTCGAGACAGTAAACACCGGGGAGCTGTTTTTT. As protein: CSVFETVNTGELFF.

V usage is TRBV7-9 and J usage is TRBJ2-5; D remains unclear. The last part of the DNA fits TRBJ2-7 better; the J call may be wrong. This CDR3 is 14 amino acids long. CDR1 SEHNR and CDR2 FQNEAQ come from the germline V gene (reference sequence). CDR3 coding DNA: TGTGCCAGCAGCTTAGCCCTAGTGCCCTACGAGCAGTACTTC. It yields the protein CASSLALVPYEQYF.